These 10 T cell receptor beta chains share one sample of origin, sequenced in a study of vaccination and CD4 T cells after COVID-19. The Oncomine TCR Beta short-read assay was applied to DNA of cultured CD4+ T cells. TCRdb re-called the PCR reads through MiXCR, storing one row per CDR3 protein. Found here are some 17,000 distinct CDR3 sequences, roughly 60% of them singletons; the top ten hold about 5.5%. Treatment here: roughly 10-day PBMC culture with coronavirus spike peptide pools or control peptides (ViraFEST assay). Which antigens these TCRs recognize remains unknown. Here the sequenced sample was CD4+ T cells from blood, cultured in vitro, taken after SARS-CoV-2 vaccination. The source is a human donor who had recovered from COVID-19.

This chain connects TRBV28 to TRBJ2-7, with 10 bases identical to TRBD1. Looked up from germline, CDR1 is MDHEN and CDR2 is SYDVKM. This CDR3 has 15 amino acids. Trimming at V came to 6 bases and at J to 2 bases, leaving 7 bases not matched to a gene. The CDR3 protein is CASRPNGQGAYEQYF. The DNA for the CDR3 is TGTGCCAGCAGACCCAATGGACAGGGGGCCTACGAGCAGTACTTC.

This clonotype has just a few counts. The V and J genes are TRBV7-2 and TRBJ1-1; 7 bases are shared with TRBD1. CDR3 length: 15 amino acids. V shed 3 bases, J shed 1 base, and the junction held 5 bases outside the gene matches. The germline V gene has CDR1 SGHTA and CDR2 FQGNSA. The CDR3 sequence: CASSFLDRPNTEAFF. DNA of the CDR3: TGTGCCAGCAGCTTCTTGGACAGGCCGAACACTGAAGCTTTCTTT.

The rearrangement uses TRBV20-1 and TRBJ1-5, with a possible D match to TRBD1 (6 bases). V was pared by 3 bases and J by 2 bases, with 11 bases between. CDR1 is DFQATT, CDR2 SNEGSKA, per germline (reference sequence). This CDR3 contains 14 residues. CDR3 DNA sequence: TGCAGTGCTAGTCTCTACAGGGGCAATCAGCCCCAGCATTTT. This sequence encodes CSASLYRGNQPQHF.

The J gene is TRBJ1-1, the V gene TRBV7-9, with unresolved D. Trimming stripped 9 bases from V and 8 bases from J, with 10 bases between. The CDR3 loop spans 10 amino acids. Germline V lookup: CDR1 SEHNR, CDR2 FQNEAQ (reference sequence). For the CDR3, the DNA is TGTGCCAGTGCACTTGCCGAAGCTTTCTTT. It yields the protein CASALAEAFF.

The chain is built from TRBV7-2 and TRBJ1-5, with a tentative D call TRBD1 (5 bases). The CDR3 is 14 residues long. V lost 5 bases, J lost 4 bases, and 12 bases lay in between. Germline CDR1 reads SGHTA; CDR2 reads FQGNSA. CDR3 in amino acids: CASSPQGGNQPQHF. DNA for the CDR3: TGTGCCAGCAGCCCGCAGGGTGGTAATCAGCCCCAGCATTTT.

This clonotype was seen a few times. The rearrangement uses TRBV20-1 and TRBJ1-2; 10 bases line up with TRBD1. Looked up from germline, CDR1 is DFQATT and CDR2 is SNEGSKA (reference sequence). CDR3 size: 15 residues. J gave up 8 bases and V 2 bases, and 11 bases lay outside the gene matches. The CDR3 coding sequence is TGCAGTGCTAGAAGGCCTGGACAGGGGGATAGCGGCTACACCTTC. It is translated as CSARRPGQGDSGYTF.

The J gene is TRBJ2-3, the V gene TRBV6-5, with TRBD2 as a possible D gene (5 bases). This CDR3 has 15 residues. Germline-derived CDR1 and CDR2 are MNHEY and SVGAGI. V was pared by 0 bases and J by 6 bases, with 13 bases between. CDR3 nucleotides: TGTGCCAGCAGTTACTCGTCTCTGACGGGGGATACGCAGTATTTT. Amino acid sequence: CASSYSSLTGDTQYF.

This clonotype was picked up one time. The chain uses TRBV4-1 and TRBJ2-7; possible D gene TRBD2, 6 bases. The CDR3 spans 19 residues. V lost 4 bases and J 0 bases, leaving 25 bases between the germline ends. From germline, CDR1 is MGHRA and CDR2 YSYEKL. CDR3 region: CASSRTTLGVAASSYEQYF. Written as DNA, the CDR3 is TGCGCCAGCAGCCGAACCACCCTGGGGGTAGCGGCGAGCTCCTACGAGCAGTACTTC.

The chain carries TRBV5-6 and TRBJ1-5, with a weak D call TRBD1 (5 bases). The CDR3 spans 12 residues. V was shortened by 6 bases and J by 3 bases, with 7 bases between the two germline ends. The germline V gene has CDR1 SGHDT and CDR2 YYEEEE. In DNA, the CDR3 is TGTGCCAGCAAGGGGCACAATCAGCCCCAGCATTTT. This codes for CASKGHNQPQHF.

The chain uses TRBV30 and TRBJ1-2; no reliable D call. Trimming removed 7 bases from V and 3 bases from J, with 15 bases in between. In germline, CDR1 is GTSNPN, CDR2 SVGIG (reference sequence). The CDR3 runs 13 residues. CDR3 loop: CASSTALDYGYTF. DNA of the CDR3: TGTGCCTCGAGCACTGCTCTCGACTATGGCTACACCTTC.